This TCR beta chain derives from a study of blood T cells in healthy people across ages. Study-level findings and limits: Naive T cell percentage strongly correlated with TCR beta diversity.

A second PCR of about 7 to 12 cycles used a sample-barcoded 5' primer and a J-beta primer mix. TCRdb reprocessed the 5' RACE reads with MiXCR, giving one entry per CDR3 protein. The sample has 660,000 or so distinct CDR3 sequences; around three fifths are singletons. Remarks on this clonotype: Its antigen is currently unknown.

Germline loops: CDR1 SQVTM, CDR2 ANQGSEA. With 2 bases removed from V and 0 bases from J, the gap between germline ends came to 20 bases. This CDR3 spans 18 amino acids. The source material was blood. The TCR sequence derives from a man in his sixties in good health. The V and J genes are TRBV29-1 and TRBJ2-4; perhaps TRBD1 as D (5 bases). CDR3 sequence: CSVEHVKRGTLAKNIQYF. CDR3 sequence (DNA): TGCAGCGTTGAACATGTAAAAAGGGGTACCCTAGCCAAAAACATTCAGTACTTC.